This T cell receptor beta chain was documented in a study of blood T cell repertoires in COVID-19 (dated by TCRdb to 2019 to 2021). Background for the entire study: Samples from collaborators originated in the United States, Italy and Spain and spanned both the acute and convalescent phases of COVID-19. The prospective study material was composed of cDNA or gDNA derived from T cells, B-cell-depleted T cells, or PBMCs. Subjects who had been exposed to COVID-19, were actively infected with it, or had recovered from it provided the deeply sampled blood TCRbeta repertoires that made up the dataset. The repertoires were released in a freely available public database meant as a resource for research on the immune response to SARS-CoV-2. Samples came from the ongoing ImmuneRACE study (first 160 participants) plus 1,254 subjects from 6 global collaborators. Nearly every sample came with metadata listing a de-identified subject ID, COVID-19 status, age in years and sex. Where HLA class I and class II types were available, the types were taken from metadata supplied by the sample provider, not from assay-based typing. The study at large found these results: The quantity of clinical and demographic metadata differed by source and by participant and was supplied without curation.

Each collaborating institution followed its own protocols to collect whole blood in K2EDTA tubes. For TCRbeta analysis, collaborators shipped samples as frozen whole blood, isolated PBMCs, or DNA extracted from either of those sample types. TCRbeta CDR3 regions were amplified from genomic DNA using the immunoSEQ Assay, a bias-controlled multiplex PCR. The original methods were these. The number of nucleated cells in each sample was estimated by amplification of reference gene primers within the assay. Sequence reads were collapsed and filtered to measure the absolute abundance of every unique TCRbeta CDR3 rearrangement. For each sample, productive Simpson clonality was calculated as the square root of Simpson's diversity index across productive rearrangements. TCRdb retrieved this table from immuneACCESS and kept in-frame rearrangements only. Not all clones are present; in checked studies, unresolved V genes account for under half, and no reason is known for the remainder. From that table come the V and J calls and clone size; the DNA was used to work out D and trimming. Here the sample has roughly 150,000 clones; approximately 86% occur a single time. Jointly, the top ten make up 2% to 3% of the sample.

To note about this clone: Its antigen target is currently unknown. It has no much larger one-base neighbor in the sample; base qualities were not kept.

The V end gives up 0 bases and the J end 5 bases, leaving 2 bases in the junction not matched to a gene. Looking up the germline V gene yields CDR1 SGHRS and CDR2 YFSETQ. The cysteine opens and the phenylalanine closes a CDR3 of 15 amino acids. Of all the DNA, just the CDR3 is kept, 45 bases in frame from base 1. Sequencing was done on a sample of peripheral blood. The sequence derives from a woman aged 70-85 years with acute or convalescent COVID-19. This receptor chain uses TRBV5-1 and TRBJ2-5; 12 central bases correspond to TRBD2. In nucleotides, the sequence is TGCGCCAGCAGCTTGGTCCTAGCGGGGGGGGAGACCCAGTACTTC. This is translated as CASSLVLAGGETQYF.